Following are 25 T cell receptor beta chains from one sample sequenced in a study of blood T cell repertoires in COVID-19. The method was immunoSEQ multiplex PCR; TCRdb's version includes in-frame clones alone and lacks a portion of them. The data hold 200,000 to 250,000 clones, with about nine tenths observed a single time. Specimen: PBMCs or T cells enriched from blood (not recorded which). Every receptor here comes from a woman aged 40 to 50 with acute COVID-19.

The V gene is TRBV25-1, the J gene TRBJ1-1; 7 nucleotides match TRBD1. The V and J ends lost 4 bases and 4 bases, in that order; junction bases with no gene match: 6. Germline values: CDR1 MGHDK, CDR2 SYGVNS. The CDR3 is 14 amino acids. CDR3 region: CASSANRGPTEAFF. CDR3 nucleotide sequence: TGTGCCAGCAGTGCAAACAGGGGTCCCACTGAAGCTTTCTTT.

The chain employs TRBV5-1 and TRBJ2-1, with 10 bases lining up with TRBD1. The CDR3 spans 13 residues. Trimming removed 7 bases from V and 6 bases from J; junction bases left unmatched: 4. Germline V lookup: CDR1 SGHRS, CDR2 YFSETQ. CDR3: CASFRTGGNEQFF. CDR3 bases: TGCGCCAGCTTCCGGACAGGGGGCAATGAGCAGTTCTTC.

The J gene is TRBJ1-4, the V gene TRBV18; TRBD1 agrees at 9 bases. Germline V gene sequence: CDR1 KGHSH, CDR2 LQKENI. The CDR3 extends over 15 amino acids. Germline trimming cut 2 bases from V and 5 bases from J; bases unmatched to any gene: 3. The CDR3 reads CASSPSGTGNEKLFF. CDR3 nucleotide sequence: TGTGCCAGCTCACCATCCGGGACAGGGAATGAAAAACTGTTTTTT.

V gene TRBV7-9 combines with J gene TRBJ2-3, with TRBD2 as a possible D gene (6 bases). The V gene lost 3 bases and the J gene lost 0 bases, with 7 bases spanning the gap. In germline, CDR1 is SEHNR, CDR2 FQNEAQ (reference sequence). There are 14 residues in the CDR3. In nucleotides, the CDR3 is TGTGCCAGCAGCTTGAGCGGGAGCACAGATACGCAGTATTTT. Its translation is CASSLSGSTDTQYF.

The chain employs TRBV10-1 and TRBJ1-2; 10 positions agree with TRBD1. There are 15 residues in the CDR3. With V trimmed by 3 bases and J by 4 bases, 5 bases remained unmatched. Germline values: CDR1 WNHNN, CDR2 SYGVQD (reference sequence). The CDR3 sequence is CASSDAGTGAYGYTF. CDR3 nucleotides: TGCGCCAGCAGTGACGCCGGGACAGGGGCCTATGGCTACACCTTC.

This chain uses TRBV10-3 with TRBJ1-2; 7 positions match TRBD1. This CDR3 has 14 residues. Germline trimming cut 2 bases from V and 4 bases from J; bases unmatched to any gene: 4. Germline V CDR1 and CDR2: ENHRY, SYGVKD. CDR3 amino acids: CAISEEGGPYGYTF. As DNA, the CDR3 is TGTGCCATCAGTGAGGAAGGGGGCCCCTATGGCTACACCTTC.

The chain is built from TRBV6-5 and TRBJ2-1, with D maybe TRBD2 (6 bases). CDR3 length equals 13 residues. Germline values: CDR1 MNHEY, CDR2 SVGAGI. V was trimmed by 2 bases and J by 9 bases, leaving 11 bases between them. Written as DNA, the CDR3 is TGTGCCAGCAGTTACCCGACTAGGATTGAGCAGTTCTTC. Translation gives CASSYPTRIEQFF.

This chain links TRBV16 with TRBJ2-1; a possible D gene is TRBD2 (5 bases). The CDR3 is 14 residues long. Germline V CDR1 and CDR2: KGHSY, FQNENV. Trimming removed 0 bases at V and 12 bases at J, with 15 bases between. The CDR3 region is CASSQSPRRSSQFF. CDR3 bases: TGTGCCAGCAGCCAATCCCCCAGGAGGTCCTCGCAGTTCTTC.

The gene calls are TRBV5-6 and TRBJ1-1, with D maybe TRBD1 (6 bases). The CDR3 spans 15 residues. Looked up from germline, CDR1 is SGHDT and CDR2 is YYEEEE. V lost 0 bases and J 3 bases, leaving 12 bases between the germline ends. This CDR3 is CASSLGARGDTEAFF. The CDR3 DNA reads as TGTGCCAGCAGCTTGGGTGCCAGGGGCGACACTGAAGCTTTCTTT.

The V call is TRBV5-6, the J call TRBJ2-3; TRBD1 is a possible D gene (6 bases). This CDR3 is 13 amino acids long. Between the trimmed V and J ends, which lost 2 bases and 5 bases, there was a span of 9 bases. Germline V CDR1 and CDR2: SGHDT, YYEEEE. The CDR3 is CASSLTGLDTQYF. Here the CDR3 DNA reads TGTGCCAGCAGCTTAACAGGGTTAGATACGCAGTATTTT.

This chain joins TRBV7-5 and TRBJ2-5; TRBD2 is the table's D call and was not checked against the DNA. TRBV7-5 is annotated as a pseudogene. CDR3 size: 17 residues. CDR3 in DNA: TGTGTCAGAAGCTCATCGCGGAGCGGGGGGCGGAGGGAGACCCAGTACTTC. It is translated as CVRSSSRSGGRRETQYF.

The chain links TRBV9 to TRBJ2-3, with TRBD2 identical over 11 bases. CDR3 length: 16 residues. Trimming removed 0 bases from V and 5 bases from J; junction bases left unmatched: 5. Germline lookup yields CDR1 SGDLS and CDR2 YYNGEE. CDR3 region: CASSVGSGGAQDTQYF. CDR3 nucleotides: TGTGCCAGCAGCGTAGGTAGCGGGGGGGCACAAGATACGCAGTATTTT.

The rearrangement uses TRBV10-2 and TRBJ1-1; D ambiguous. Trimming shortened V by 2 bases and J by 5 bases, and 12 bases separated the two germline ends. CDR1 is WSHSY, CDR2 SAAADI, per germline. The CDR3 has 14 amino acids. The chain's CDR3 is CASSEREGRTEAFF. The DNA of the CDR3 is TGCGCCAGCAGTGAGCGGGAGGGCCGTACTGAAGCTTTCTTT.

The V call is TRBV2, the J call TRBJ1-1; D unresolved. The CDR3 is 14 residues long. Germline assignment: CDR1 SNHLY and CDR2 FYNNEI. Trimming took off 7 bases at V and 0 bases at J, with 12 bases between the two ends. The CDR3 coding sequence is TGTGCCAGCAAAGCTCAATTTCTGAACACTGAAGCTTTCTTT. This encodes CASKAQFLNTEAFF.

The rearrangement uses TRBV19 and TRBJ2-5; the D gene is possibly TRBD2 (6 bases). Trimming cost V 1 base and J 7 bases, with 16 bases left between them. CDR1 is LNHDA and CDR2 is SQIVND in the germline V gene (reference sequence). The CDR3 loop spans 15 amino acids. The CDR3 DNA reads TGTGCCAGTAGTATAGTACCGGGAGCCCCGGGGACCCAGTACTTC. Its protein product is CASSIVPGAPGTQYF.

The V call is TRBV6-5, the J call TRBJ1-2, with a tentative D call TRBD1 (5 bases). Trimming stripped 4 bases from V and 8 bases from J, with 23 bases between. From germline, CDR1 is MNHEY and CDR2 SVGAGI. The CDR3 is made up of 16 amino acids. CDR3 DNA: TGTGCCAGCAGTTCATTGGGGGGGACTTCGGCAGGAGGCTACACCTTC. This gives the protein CASSSLGGTSAGGYTF.

The rearrangement uses TRBV28 and TRBJ1-6; possible D gene TRBD1, 5 bases. V lost 5 bases and J 10 bases, leaving 18 bases between the germline ends. In germline, CDR1 is MDHEN, CDR2 SYDVKM. This CDR3 has 15 residues. The CDR3 sequence: CASSPSSAGYSPLHF. As DNA, the CDR3 is TGTGCCAGCAGTCCCTCAAGCGCAGGGTACTCACCCCTCCACTTT.

The rearrangement links TRBV2 to TRBJ2-7; TRBD2 matches 9 bases. The germline V gene has CDR1 SNHLY and CDR2 FYNNEI. V dropped 10 bases and J dropped 1; count of bases not matched to a gene: 11. The CDR3 spans 15 residues. CDR3 loop: CATSRTSATSYEQYF. The DNA of the CDR3 is TGTGCCACATCACGGACTAGCGCGACTTCCTACGAGCAGTACTTC.

The chain couples TRBV3-1 (or the pseudogene TRBV3-2) to TRBJ1-2; 7 bases are shared with TRBD1. This CDR3 has 14 residues. The V gene end was trimmed by 3 bases and the J gene end by 5 bases; junction bases not matched to a gene: 6. The germline V gene encodes CDR1 LGHDT and CDR2 YNNKEL (reference sequence). The chain's CDR3 is CASSQGGQRYGYTF. The CDR3 DNA sequence: TGTGCCAGCAGCCAGGGGGGACAGCGGTATGGCTACACCTTC.

In this sample, this clone turned up a few times. The chain employs TRBV7-2 and TRBJ1-5; TRBD1 matches 7 bases. CDR1 SGHTA and CDR2 FQGNSA come from the germline V gene. V was pared by 5 bases and J by 3 bases, with 10 bases of the junction left unmatched. This CDR3 has 16 residues. The CDR3 sequence: CASSTSGQDLNQPQHF. CDR3 nucleotide sequence: TGTGCCAGCAGCACAAGTGGACAGGACCTCAATCAGCCCCAGCATTTT.

This chain uses TRBV19 with TRBJ2-7; weak D call: TRBD2 (7 bases). CDR1 is LNHDA and CDR2 is SQIVND in the germline V gene (reference sequence). Trimming stripped 3 bases from V and 4 bases from J, with 16 bases between. The CDR3 is 15 residues long. CDR3 sequence (DNA): TGTGCCAGTAGTATCGGCAGGGGAGGGGAATACGAGCAGTACTTC. Residues: CASSIGRGGEYEQYF.

The chain couples TRBV4-2 to TRBJ2-6; D is perhaps TRBD1 (6 bases). The germline gives CDR1 LGHNA, CDR2 YNFKEQ. Deletions cut 1 base from V and 0 bases from J, with 13 bases between. The CDR3 has 18 residues. The DNA of the CDR3 is TGTGCCAGCAGCCAAGGCGAAACACAGGGCTCTGGGGCCAACGTCCTGACTTTC. Translated: CASSQGETQGSGANVLTF.

V gene TRBV7-8 combines with J gene TRBJ1-2; unclear D gene. Germline V lookup: CDR1 SGHVS, CDR2 FQNEAQ. The CDR3 contains 13 residues. Trimming took 4 bases from V and 3 from J, leaving 9 bases between them. The CDR3 nucleotides read TGTGCCAGCAGCTCGACAATTGACTATGGCTACACCTTC. Amino acid sequence: CASSSTIDYGYTF.

The CDR3 DNA reads TGTGCCAGCAGCCACGGGACAGGGGGCACTGAAGCTTTCTTT. This encodes CASSHGTGGTEAFF. The rearrangement joins TRBV14 to TRBJ1-1, with 11 bases aligning to TRBD1. The V segment lost 3 bases and the J segment 4 bases; nucleotides outside the gene matches: 1. The CDR3 sequence is 14 residues long. Germline lookup yields CDR1 SGHDN and CDR2 FVKESK.

This clone has just a few counts. The chain links TRBV28 to TRBJ1-2; D not certain. The ends were cut back, 3 bases at V and 8 bases at J, with 10 bases in the middle. The CDR3 contains 12 residues. Per germline, CDR1 MDHEN and CDR2 SYDVKM. CDR3 DNA: TGTGCCAGCAGTTTTAAAAACTGGGGCTACACCTTC. Protein: CASSFKNWGYTF.